The present T cell receptor (beta chain) was sequenced within a study of T cells after posttransplantation cyclophosphamide. The study, taken as a whole, reports: TRB overlap between skin or GI tissue T cells and blood was limited. Later post-transplant blood repertoires were often dominated by donor CD8+ memory clones. TRB clonality was highly associated with recipient CMV seropositivity and reactivation.

Clones were read by immunoSEQ multiplex PCR, and TCRdb kept only the in-frame ones, dropping some. The sample records 7,000 to 10,000 clones, 70% to 90% being singletons. The CDR3 length is 16 residues. After removal of 1 base from V and 4 bases from J, the junction contained 5 bases not matched to a gene. Germline lookup yields CDR1 SGHVS and CDR2 FQNEAQ. Concerning this clone: The antigen remains unidentified.

Busulfan-fludarabine conditioning, marrow transplant, and cyclophosphamide on days +3 and +4 were administered. This TCR came from a female patient between 40 and 50 years old who received an allogeneic stem cell transplant from an unrelated donor, was CMV-positive, and had no GVHD. Part of the T cell pool may stem from the graft donor. This specimen was PBMCs, taken after allogeneic stem cell transplant with posttransplant cyclophosphamide. The chain uses TRBV7-8 and TRBJ1-5, with 9 bases lining up with TRBD1. The CDR3 protein is CASSLDLTGGNQPQHF. CDR3 sequence (DNA): TGTGCCAGCAGCTTAGACTTGACAGGGGGTAATCAGCCCCAGCATTTT.